The sequence of this T cell receptor (beta chain) was determined in a study of blood T cells in healthy people across ages. Turning to this clonotype: What it binds is unknown.

Overall study findings and caveats: Donor CMV infection status was unknown, possibly confounding age-related changes in expanded clonotypes.

A second 7 to 11 cycle PCR used barcoded and J-beta primers. TCRdb used MiXCR to reprocess the 5' RACE reads, holding one entry per CDR3 protein. The table lists hundreds of thousands of distinct CDR3 sequences, 24% of them singletons. V was shortened by 3 bases and J by 6 bases, with 12 bases between the two germline ends. This CDR3 has 13 residues. Germline CDR1 and CDR2: SQVTM and ANQGSEA. The same sample was also used in a study of T cells of mothers and their children.

Sequenced sample: blood. This chain connects TRBV29-1 to TRBJ1-5; D is possibly TRBD1 (5 bases). The clonotype originates from a boy aged 5-17 years in good health. As DNA, the CDR3 is TGCAGCGTTGATTTGGGGGGTGGTCAGCCCCAGCATTTT. It is translated as CSVDLGGGQPQHF.